The 5 T cell receptor beta chains reported below all come from one sample, sequenced in a study of Graves' ophthalmopathy and Graves' hyperthyroidism. The authors amplified TCR beta CDR3 regions from RNA transcripts. First-round RT-PCR used HTBI primers; second-round multiplex PCR followed. Via MiXCR, TCRdb re-called the multiplex PCR reads, giving one row per CDR3 protein. The top ten hold around 10% of the sample, which has approximately 1.2 million distinct CDR3 sequences, 35% to 45% seen once. What was sequenced was peripheral blood or thyroid tissue (not recorded which). These TCRs come from an adult man with Graves' hyperthyroidism.

This clonotype was found many times. The chain employs TRBV10-3 and TRBJ2-2; D perhaps matches TRBD2 (5 bases). Germline V lookup: CDR1 ENHRY, CDR2 SYGVKD. The CDR3 is 14 residues long. V was pared by 10 bases and J by 0 bases, with 12 bases between. The CDR3 DNA reads as TGTGCCAGCACGGACGGGACGAACACCGGGGAGCTGTTTTTT. It codes for CASTDGTNTGELFF.

This clonotype was detected many times. The chain carries TRBV6-5 and TRBJ2-7, with D possibly TRBD2 on 6 matching bases. The CDR3 totals 13 residues. The germline V and J ends were trimmed by 5 bases and 6 bases, with 14 bases remaining between them. Germline V gene data show CDR1 as MNHEY and CDR2 as SVGAGI. The CDR3 DNA sequence: TGTGCCAGCAGTCTCCTGGAGGGCGGCGAGCAGTACTTC. This codes for CASSLLEGGEQYF.

The V call is TRBV29-1, the J call TRBJ2-7; 8 bases are a match to TRBD1. The J call is doubtful: the DNA matches TRBJ2-1 better. Germline V lookup: CDR1 SQVTM, CDR2 ANQGSEA. There are 12 residues in the CDR3. The CDR3 loop is CSGQGTMGEQFF. CDR3 coding DNA: TGCAGCGGACAGGGGACGATGGGTGAGCAGTTCTTC.

The sample holds many counts of this clonotype. V is TRBV5-1 and J is TRBJ1-1; weak D call: TRBD1 (5 bases). This CDR3 has 14 residues. V was clipped by 4 bases and J by 1 base, with 11 bases between them. Germline loops: CDR1 SGHRS, CDR2 YFSETQ. This CDR3 reads CASSRMGENTEAFF. Here the CDR3 DNA reads TGCGCCAGCAGCCGCATGGGGGAGAACACTGAAGCTTTCTTT. Full variable domain (rest looked up from reference TRBV5-1 and TRBJ1-1): KAGVTQTPRYLIKTRGQQVTLSCSPISGHRSVSWYQQTPGQGLQFLFEYFSETQRNKGNFPGRFSGRQFSNSRSEMNVSTLELGDSALYLCASSRMGENTEAFFGQGTRLTVV.

In regard to this clonotype: It may be a read error: a sequence one base away is much more abundant. V usage is TRBV2 and J usage is TRBJ1-5; unclear D gene. CDR3 length: 14 residues. V gave up 6 bases and J gave up 5 bases, with 14 bases separating them. CDR1 and CDR2 from the germline V gene are SNHLY and FYNNEI. The CDR3 sequence is CASSETRSYQPQHF. The CDR3 region has the DNA TGTGCCAGCAGCGAGACAAGAAGCTATCAGCCCCAGCATTTT.